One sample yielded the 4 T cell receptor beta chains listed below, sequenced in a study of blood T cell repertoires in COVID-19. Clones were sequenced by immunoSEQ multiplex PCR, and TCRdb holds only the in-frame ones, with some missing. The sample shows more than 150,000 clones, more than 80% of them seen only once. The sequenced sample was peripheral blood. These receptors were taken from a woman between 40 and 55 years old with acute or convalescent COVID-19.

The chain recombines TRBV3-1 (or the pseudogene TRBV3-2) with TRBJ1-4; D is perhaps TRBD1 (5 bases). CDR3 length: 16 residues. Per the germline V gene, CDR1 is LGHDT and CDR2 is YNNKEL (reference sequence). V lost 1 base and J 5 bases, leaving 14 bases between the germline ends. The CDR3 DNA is TGTGCCAGCAGCCAAGGGCGGTCGCGACAGAATGAAAAACTGTTTTTT. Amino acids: CASSQGRSRQNEKLFF.

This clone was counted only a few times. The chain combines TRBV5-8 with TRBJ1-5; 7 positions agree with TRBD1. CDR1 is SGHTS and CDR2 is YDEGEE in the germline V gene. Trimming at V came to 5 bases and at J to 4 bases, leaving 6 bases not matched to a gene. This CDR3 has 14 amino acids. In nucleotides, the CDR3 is TGTGCCAGCAGGGGGACAGTAAAAAATCAGCCCCAGCATTTT. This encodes CASRGTVKNQPQHF.

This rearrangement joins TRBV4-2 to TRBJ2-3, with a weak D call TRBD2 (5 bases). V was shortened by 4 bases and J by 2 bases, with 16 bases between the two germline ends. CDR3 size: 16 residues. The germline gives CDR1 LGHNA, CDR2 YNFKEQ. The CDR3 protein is CASSPDDRGFTDTQYF. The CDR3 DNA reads TGTGCCAGCAGCCCAGATGACCGGGGATTCACAGATACGCAGTATTTT.

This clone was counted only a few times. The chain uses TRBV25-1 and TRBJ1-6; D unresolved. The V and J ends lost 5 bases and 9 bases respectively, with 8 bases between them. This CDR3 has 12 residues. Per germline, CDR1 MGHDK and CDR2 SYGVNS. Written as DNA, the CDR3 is TGTGCCAGCAGTAGAGATGGTTCACCCCTCCACTTT. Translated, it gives CASSRDGSPLHF.